These 15 T cell receptor beta chains originate from one sample sequenced in a study of T cells in Graves' hyperthyroidism and ophthalmopathy. Researchers amplified the TCR beta CDR3 regions from RNA transcripts. Researchers ran a first-round RT-PCR on the TCR CDR3 using the HTBI primer set. TCRdb fed the multiplex PCR reads into MiXCR, producing one record per CDR3 protein. The table records over 300,000 distinct CDR3 sequences, roughly 13% of them present only once. Sequences were obtained from blood. All receptors derive from a woman between 40 and 50 years old with Graves' ophthalmopathy.

This clonotype showed up many times. The chain links TRBV28 to TRBJ2-1, with TRBD2 matching over 15 bases. Per germline, CDR1 MDHEN and CDR2 SYDVKM. Losses at the gene ends were 1 base for V and 7 bases for J; bases not matched to a gene: 14. The CDR3 is 20 residues long. The CDR3 nucleotides read TGTGCCAGCAGTTTATCCTTGCGTTCTTGGACTAGCGGGAGGGGTAATGAGCAGTTCTTC. Translated: CASSLSLRSWTSGRGNEQFF.

Points on this clonotype: With a much larger clone just one base away, this may be a read error. The rearrangement uses TRBV27 and TRBJ2-3; 8 positions match TRBD2. V lost 8 bases to trimming and J lost 6 bases; unmatched junction nucleotides: 13. The CDR3 runs to 15 residues. Germline V gene lookup returns CDR1 MNHEY and CDR2 SMNVEV (reference sequence). CDR3 nucleotides: TGTGCCAGCGGTCTTCAAGGACTAGCAGGGGATACGCAGTATTTT. Its translation is CASGLQGLAGDTQYF.

This clonotype occurred many times. This chain connects TRBV29-1 to TRBJ1-2; 7 bases are a match to TRBD1. With 6 bases clipped from V and 2 bases from J, the junction kept 6 bases outside the gene matches. In germline, CDR1 is SQVTM, CDR2 ANQGSEA. The CDR3 has 13 amino acids. CDR3 region: CSVPATGNYGYTF. In nucleotides, the CDR3 is TGCAGCGTGCCCGCGACAGGGAACTATGGCTACACCTTC.

This clonotype was picked up many times. V gene TRBV29-1 combines with J gene TRBJ2-1; 11 positions match TRBD2. Per the germline V gene, CDR1 is SQVTM and CDR2 is ANQGSEA. CDR3 length: 14 residues. V shed 2 bases and J 6 bases; nucleotides not matched to a gene: 3. In nucleotides, the CDR3 is TGCAGCGTTGAACCCCTAGCGGGAGGCAATGAGCAGTTCTTC. Its protein is CSVEPLAGGNEQFF.

In its sample, this clonotype was seen many times. The rearrangement uses TRBV2 and TRBJ1-6; no definite D call. In germline, CDR1 is SNHLY, CDR2 FYNNEI. The CDR3 length is 15 residues. V was trimmed by 5 bases and J by 7 bases, leaving 15 bases between them. As DNA, the CDR3 is TGTGCCAGCAGTCGGGCAGTCCCAAAAAATTCACCCCTCCACTTT. This sequence encodes CASSRAVPKNSPLHF. The entire variable domain, with the rest obtained from reference TRBV2 and TRBJ1-6, is as follows: EPEVTQTPSHQVTQMGQEVILRCVPISNHLYFYWYRQILGQKVEFLVSFYNNEISEKSEIFDDQFSVERPDGSNFTLKIRSTKLEDSAMYFCASSRAVPKNSPLHFGNGTRLTVT.

This clonotype showed up many times. The DNA of the CDR3 is TGTGCCACCAGCAGAGGAACAGTACTCGAAAAACTGTTTTTT. Protein: CATSRGTVLEKLFF. The gene calls are TRBV15 and TRBJ1-4; D not resolved. From germline, CDR1 is LNHNV and CDR2 YYDKDF (reference sequence). CDR3 length: 14 residues. Trimming took off 1 base at V and 8 bases at J, with 11 bases between the two ends.

This clonotype has just a few counts. The chain employs TRBV7-9 and TRBJ2-2; D remains ambiguous. Trimming left V 5 bases short and J 2 bases short, with 6 bases between. CDR3 length: 13 amino acids. Germline V gives CDR1 SEHNR, CDR2 FQNEAQ (reference sequence). The CDR3 protein is CASSRFNTGELFF. The CDR3 DNA reads as TGTGCCAGCAGCCGCTTCAACACCGGGGAGCTGTTTTTT.

The sample holds many counts of this clonotype. The CDR3 spells CASSPQRTRGGELFF. The CDR3 bases are TGTGCCAGCAGTCCGCAAAGGACCAGGGGCGGGGAGCTGTTTTTT. This chain uses TRBV12-3 or TRBV12-4 with TRBJ2-2; TRBD1 might be the D (6 bases). Trimming cost V 5 bases and J 7 bases, with 17 bases left between them. This CDR3 has 15 amino acids.

Concerning this clonotype: This may be a read error, as it is one base from a much larger clone. V is TRBV27 and J is TRBJ1-1; a weak D match, TRBD1 (6 bases). The ends were cut back, 5 bases at V and 13 bases at J, with 23 bases in the middle. The CDR3 spans 14 residues. Germline V lookup: CDR1 MNHEY, CDR2 SMNVEV (reference sequence). The CDR3: CASSPEQGGSKSFF. The CDR3 nucleotides are TGTGCCAGCAGTCCGGAACAGGGAGGTTCCAAAAGTTTCTTT.

This clonotype was seen only a few times. This could be a read error, since a much larger clone is one nucleotide away. The chain links TRBV6-1 to TRBJ2-1; 9 bases are a match to TRBD2. This CDR3 contains 15 residues. Germline CDR1 MNHNS, CDR2 SASEGT. V was pared by 8 bases and J by 6 bases, with 11 bases of the junction left unmatched. The DNA for the CDR3 is TGTGCCAGCGGAATAGCGGGGGCCCATCCCAATGAGCAGTTCTTC. It is translated as CASGIAGAHPNEQFF.

A note on this clonotype: A much larger clone lies one base from this, so it may be a read error. The rearrangement links TRBV7-9 to TRBJ1-2; 12 positions match TRBD1. This CDR3 is built from 14 residues. Germline V gives CDR1 SEHNR, CDR2 FQNEAQ (reference sequence). The CDR3 nucleotides are TGTGCCAGCGGCTTAGTCGGGACAGGGGGCGTGAACACCTTC. Its translation is CASGLVGTGGVNTF.

This clonotype was recorded a few times. This sequence joins TRBV10-3 and TRBJ1-2; D perhaps matches TRBD1 (5 bases). The germline CDR1 and CDR2 sequences are ENHRY and SYGVKD. Trimming left V 3 bases short and J 3 bases short, with 11 bases between. The CDR3 has 14 residues. The CDR3 coding sequence is TGTGCCATCAGTGAATTGGGGGTGGACTATGGCTACACCTTC. Its protein product is CAISELGVDYGYTF.

This clonotype was observed many times. J is TRBJ1-6 and V is TRBV19; a weak D match, TRBD1 (5 bases). The CDR3 runs 15 residues. Germline CDR1 LNHDA, CDR2 SQIVND (reference sequence). V was clipped by 5 bases and J by 4 bases, with 12 bases between them. CDR3 DNA sequence: TGTGCCAGTAGTGTGGAGGGGATATATAATTCACCCCTCCACTTT. Residues: CASSVEGIYNSPLHF.

The sample holds many counts of this clonotype. The chain couples TRBV24-1 to TRBJ2-2; no clear D. V lost 4 bases to trimming and J lost 8 bases, with 7 bases between them. In germline, CDR1 is KGHDR, CDR2 SFDVKD. There are 12 residues in the CDR3. The CDR3 DNA is TGTGCCACCAGTGAGCAAGTAGGGGAGCTGTTTTTT. It codes for CATSEQVGELFF.

This clonotype came up many times. The DNA for the CDR3 is TGCAGTGCTTCCAGGACTAGCGGGAGGCACAATGAGCAGTTCTTC. This sequence encodes CSASRTSGRHNEQFF. The chain is built from TRBV20-1 and TRBJ2-1; 14 bases map to TRBD2. Germline values: CDR1 DFQATT, CDR2 SNEGSKA (reference sequence). V trimming: 5 bases; J trimming: 5 bases; junction bases outside the gene matches: 5. CDR3 size: 15 residues.